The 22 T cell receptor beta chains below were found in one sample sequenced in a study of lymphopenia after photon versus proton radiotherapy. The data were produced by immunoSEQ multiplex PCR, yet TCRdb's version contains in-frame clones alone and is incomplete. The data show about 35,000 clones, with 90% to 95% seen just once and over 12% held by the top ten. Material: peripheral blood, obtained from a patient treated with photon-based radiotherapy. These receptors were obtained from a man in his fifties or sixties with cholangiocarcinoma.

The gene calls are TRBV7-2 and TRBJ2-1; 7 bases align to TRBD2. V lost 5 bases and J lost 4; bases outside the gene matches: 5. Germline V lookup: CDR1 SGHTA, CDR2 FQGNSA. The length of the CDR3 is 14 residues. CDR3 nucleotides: TGTGCCAGCAGCCGGGACTACCTATACAATGAGCAGTTCTTC. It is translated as CASSRDYLYNEQFF.

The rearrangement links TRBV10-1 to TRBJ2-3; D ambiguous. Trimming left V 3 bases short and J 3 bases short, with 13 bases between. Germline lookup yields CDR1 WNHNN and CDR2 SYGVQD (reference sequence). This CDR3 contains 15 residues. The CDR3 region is CASSDDTLGTDTQYF. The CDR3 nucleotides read TGCGCCAGCAGTGATGACACCCTGGGAACAGATACGCAGTATTTT.

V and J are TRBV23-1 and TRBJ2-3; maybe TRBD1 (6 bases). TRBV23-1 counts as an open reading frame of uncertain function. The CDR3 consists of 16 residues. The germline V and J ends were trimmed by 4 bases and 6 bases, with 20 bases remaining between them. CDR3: CASSPREGVRGDTQYF. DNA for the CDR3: TGCGCCAGCAGTCCCCGTGAGGGGGTCAGGGGTGATACGCAGTATTTT.

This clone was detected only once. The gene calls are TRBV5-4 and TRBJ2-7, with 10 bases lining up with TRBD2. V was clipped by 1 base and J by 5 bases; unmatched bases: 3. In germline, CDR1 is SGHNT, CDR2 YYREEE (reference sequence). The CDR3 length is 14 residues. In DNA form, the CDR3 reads TGTGCCAGCAGCTTGACTAGCGGGACCCACGAGCAGTACTTC. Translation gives CASSLTSGTHEQYF.

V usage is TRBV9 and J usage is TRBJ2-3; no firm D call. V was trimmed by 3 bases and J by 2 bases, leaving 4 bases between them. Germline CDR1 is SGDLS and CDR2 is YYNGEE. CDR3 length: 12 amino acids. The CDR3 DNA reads TGTGCCAGCAGCGGATACACAGATACGCAGTATTTT. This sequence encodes CASSGYTDTQYF.

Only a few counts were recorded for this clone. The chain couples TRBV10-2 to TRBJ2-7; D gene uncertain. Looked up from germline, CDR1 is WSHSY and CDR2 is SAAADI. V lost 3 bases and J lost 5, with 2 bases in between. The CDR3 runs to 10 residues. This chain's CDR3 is CASSDDEQYF. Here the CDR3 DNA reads TGCGCCAGCAGTGACGACGAGCAGTACTTC.

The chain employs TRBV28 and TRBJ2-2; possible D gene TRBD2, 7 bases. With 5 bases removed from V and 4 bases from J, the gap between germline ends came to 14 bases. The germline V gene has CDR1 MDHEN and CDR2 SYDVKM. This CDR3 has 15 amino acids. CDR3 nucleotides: TGTGCCAGCAGTCCCGGGGGGCCTGGCACCGGGGAGCTGTTTTTT. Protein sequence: CASSPGGPGTGELFF.

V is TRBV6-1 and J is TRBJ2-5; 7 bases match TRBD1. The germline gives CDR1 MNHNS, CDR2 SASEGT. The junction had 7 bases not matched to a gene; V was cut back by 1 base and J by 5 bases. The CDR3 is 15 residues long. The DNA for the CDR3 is TGTGCCAGCAGTGAAGGGCCAGGGGGTAGGGAGACCCAGTACTTC. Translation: CASSEGPGGRETQYF.

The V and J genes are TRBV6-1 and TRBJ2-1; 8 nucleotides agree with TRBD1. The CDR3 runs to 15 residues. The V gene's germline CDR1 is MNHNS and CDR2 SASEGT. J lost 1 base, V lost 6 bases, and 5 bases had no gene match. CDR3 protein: CASRDGQGSYNEQFF. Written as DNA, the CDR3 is TGTGCCAGCAGGGACGGACAGGGATCCTACAATGAGCAGTTCTTC.

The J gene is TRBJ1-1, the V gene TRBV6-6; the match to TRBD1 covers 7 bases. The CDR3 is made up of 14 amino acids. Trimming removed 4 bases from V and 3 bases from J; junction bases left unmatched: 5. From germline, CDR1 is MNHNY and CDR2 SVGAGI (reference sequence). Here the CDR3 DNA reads TGTGCCAGCAGTTCCGAAGGGACAGACACTGAAGCTTTCTTT. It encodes CASSSEGTDTEAFF.

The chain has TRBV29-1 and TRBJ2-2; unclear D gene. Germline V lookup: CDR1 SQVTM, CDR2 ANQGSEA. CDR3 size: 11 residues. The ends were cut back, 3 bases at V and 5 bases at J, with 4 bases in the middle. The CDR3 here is CSVDGTGELFF. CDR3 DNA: TGCAGCGTTGATGGTACCGGGGAGCTGTTTTTT.

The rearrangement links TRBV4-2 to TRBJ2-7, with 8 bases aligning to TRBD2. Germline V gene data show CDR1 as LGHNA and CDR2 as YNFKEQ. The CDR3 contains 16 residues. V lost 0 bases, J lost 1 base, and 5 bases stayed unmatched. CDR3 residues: CASSQERSGGSYEQYF. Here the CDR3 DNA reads TGTGCCAGCAGCCAAGAGAGGAGCGGGGGATCCTACGAGCAGTACTTC.

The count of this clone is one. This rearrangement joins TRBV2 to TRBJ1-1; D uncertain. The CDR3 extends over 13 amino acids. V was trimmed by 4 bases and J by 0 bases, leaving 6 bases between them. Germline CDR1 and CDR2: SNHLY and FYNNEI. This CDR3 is CASSVLMNTEAFF. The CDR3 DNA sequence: TGTGCCAGCAGTGTCCTCATGAACACTGAAGCTTTCTTT.

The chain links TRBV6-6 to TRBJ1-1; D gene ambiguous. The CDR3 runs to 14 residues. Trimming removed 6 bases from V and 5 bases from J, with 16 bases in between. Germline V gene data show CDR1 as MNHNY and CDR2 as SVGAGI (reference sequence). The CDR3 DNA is TGTGCCAGCAGACCCCGGGCCACGGGGACTGAAGCTTTCTTT. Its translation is CASRPRATGTEAFF.

CDR3 residues: CASSPGQENEAFF. CDR3 in DNA: TGTGCCAGCTCACCGGGGCAGGAAAACGAAGCTTTCTTT. This chain joins TRBV18 and TRBJ1-1; TRBD1 might be the D (5 bases). Trimming removed 3 bases at V and 8 bases at J, with 13 bases between. The CDR3 runs to 13 residues. CDR1 KGHSH and CDR2 LQKENI come from the germline V gene.

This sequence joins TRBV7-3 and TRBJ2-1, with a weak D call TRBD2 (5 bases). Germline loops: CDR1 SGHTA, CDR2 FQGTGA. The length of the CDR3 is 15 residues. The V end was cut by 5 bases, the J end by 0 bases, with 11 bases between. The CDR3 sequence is CASSQGSVSYNEQFF. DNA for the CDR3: TGTGCCAGCAGCCAAGGGAGCGTCTCCTACAATGAGCAGTTCTTC.

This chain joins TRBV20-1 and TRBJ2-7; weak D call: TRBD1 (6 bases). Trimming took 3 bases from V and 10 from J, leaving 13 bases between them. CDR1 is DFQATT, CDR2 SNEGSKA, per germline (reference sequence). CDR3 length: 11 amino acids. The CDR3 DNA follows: TGCAGTGCTAGCAGCGGACAGCGCCAGTACTTC. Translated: CSASSGQRQYF.

The CDR3: CASSLGQGNYGYTF. As DNA, the CDR3 is TGTGCCAGCAGCTTGGGACAGGGAAACTATGGCTACACCTTC. The chain carries TRBV5-4 and TRBJ1-2; 7 bases line up with TRBD1. Germline trimming cut 0 bases from V and 2 bases from J; bases unmatched to any gene: 1. Looked up from germline, CDR1 is SGHNT and CDR2 is YYREEE (reference sequence). The CDR3 is 14 amino acids.

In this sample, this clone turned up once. CDR3 in amino acids: CASSFIAGGGTDTQYF. CDR3 bases: TGTGCCAGCAGCTTTATAGCGGGAGGGGGGACAGATACGCAGTATTTT. This chain uses TRBV9 with TRBJ2-3; TRBD2 aligns across 11 bases. The germline gives CDR1 SGDLS, CDR2 YYNGEE. This CDR3 has 16 amino acids. V trimming: 4 bases; J trimming: 3 bases; junction bases outside the gene matches: 7.

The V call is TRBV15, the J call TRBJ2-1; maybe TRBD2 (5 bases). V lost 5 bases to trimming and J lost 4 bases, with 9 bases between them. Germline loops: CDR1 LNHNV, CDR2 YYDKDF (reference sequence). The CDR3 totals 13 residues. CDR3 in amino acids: CATSRAGYNEQFF. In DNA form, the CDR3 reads TGTGCCACCAGCCGGGCGGGTTACAATGAGCAGTTCTTC.

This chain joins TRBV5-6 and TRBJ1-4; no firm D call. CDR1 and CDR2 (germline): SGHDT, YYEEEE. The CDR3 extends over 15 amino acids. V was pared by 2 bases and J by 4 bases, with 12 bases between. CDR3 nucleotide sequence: TGTGCCAGCAGCTTAGGGCAGAGAAGTAATGAAAAACTGTTTTTT. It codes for CASSLGQRSNEKLFF.

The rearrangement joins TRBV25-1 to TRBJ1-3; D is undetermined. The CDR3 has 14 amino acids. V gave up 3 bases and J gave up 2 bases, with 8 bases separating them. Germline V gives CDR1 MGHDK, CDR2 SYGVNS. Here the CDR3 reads CASSEDGPGNTIYF. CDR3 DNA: TGTGCCAGCAGTGAGGACGGCCCTGGAAACACCATATATTTT.